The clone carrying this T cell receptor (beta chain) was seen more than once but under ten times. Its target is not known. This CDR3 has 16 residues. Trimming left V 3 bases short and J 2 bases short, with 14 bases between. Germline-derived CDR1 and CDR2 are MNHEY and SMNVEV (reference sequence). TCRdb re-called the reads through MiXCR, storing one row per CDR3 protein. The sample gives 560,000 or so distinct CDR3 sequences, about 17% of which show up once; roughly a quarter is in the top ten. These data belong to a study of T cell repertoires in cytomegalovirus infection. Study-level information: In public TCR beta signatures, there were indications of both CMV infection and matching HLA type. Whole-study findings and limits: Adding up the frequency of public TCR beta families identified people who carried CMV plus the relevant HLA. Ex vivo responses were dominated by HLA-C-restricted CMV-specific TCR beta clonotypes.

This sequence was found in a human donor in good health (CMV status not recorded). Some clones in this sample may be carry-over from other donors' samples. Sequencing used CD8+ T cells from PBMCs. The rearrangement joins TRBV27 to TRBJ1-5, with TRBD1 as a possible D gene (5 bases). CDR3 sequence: CASSFGGGNGNQPQHF. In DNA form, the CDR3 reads TGTGCCAGCAGTTTCGGGGGGGGGAACGGCAATCAGCCCCAGCATTTT.